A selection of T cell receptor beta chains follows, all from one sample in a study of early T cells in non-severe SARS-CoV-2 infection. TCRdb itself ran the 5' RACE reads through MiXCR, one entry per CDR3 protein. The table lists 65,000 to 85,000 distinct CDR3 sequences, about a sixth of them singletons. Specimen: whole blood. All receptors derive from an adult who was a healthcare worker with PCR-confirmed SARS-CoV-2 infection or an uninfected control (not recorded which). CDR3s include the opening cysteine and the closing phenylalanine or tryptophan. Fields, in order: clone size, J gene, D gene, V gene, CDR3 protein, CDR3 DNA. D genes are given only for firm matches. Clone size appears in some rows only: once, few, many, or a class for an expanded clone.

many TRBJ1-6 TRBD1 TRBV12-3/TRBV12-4 CASRTGDSPLHF TGTGCCAGCAGGACAGGGGACTCACCCCTCCACTTT
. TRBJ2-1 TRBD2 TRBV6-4 CASKRSGGANNEQFF TGTGCCAGCAAGCGCAGCGGGGGGGCCAACAATGAGCAGTTCTTC
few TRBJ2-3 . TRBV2 CASKTGPSTDTQYF TGTGCCAGCAAGACGGGACCTAGCACAGATACGCAGTATTTT
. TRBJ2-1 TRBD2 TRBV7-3 CASSPSPITSGYNEQFF TGTGCCAGCAGCCCATCCCCGATTACTAGCGGGTACAATGAGCAGTTCTTC
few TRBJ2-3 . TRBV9 CASSGGTGLSTDTQYF TGTGCCAGCAGCGGGGGGACGGGATTAAGCACAGATACGCAGTATTTT
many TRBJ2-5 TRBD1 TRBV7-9 CASSSRQGGTQYF TGTGCCAGCAGCTCCCGACAGGGGGGGACCCAGTACTTC
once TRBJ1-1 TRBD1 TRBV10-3 CAISGTGLNTEAFF TGTGCCATCAGTGGGACAGGGCTGAACACTGAAGCTTTCTTT
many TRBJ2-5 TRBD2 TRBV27 CASSLSMAGVETQYF TGTGCCAGCAGTTTATCGATGGCGGGAGTGGAGACCCAGTACTTC
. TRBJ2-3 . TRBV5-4 CASSSGGRDTQYF TGTGCCAGCAGCTCCGGAGGGCGGGATACGCAGTATTTT
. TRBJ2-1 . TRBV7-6 CASSLGRTDNEQFF TGTGCCAGCAGCTTAGGGAGGACAGACAATGAGCAGTTCTTC
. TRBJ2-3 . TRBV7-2 CASSLRLGTDTQYF TGTGCCAGCAGCTTGAGGCTGGGCACAGATACGCAGTATTTT
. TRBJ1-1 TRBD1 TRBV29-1 CSARTLRTSRGTEAFF TGCAGCGCCCGAACCCTGCGGACATCCAGGGGGACTGAAGCTTTCTTT
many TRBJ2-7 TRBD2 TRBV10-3 CAISEGPLAGPYEQYF TGTGCCATCAGTGAGGGACCACTAGCGGGACCGTACGAGCAGTACTTC